This T cell receptor (beta chain) was sequenced during a study of T-cell memory formation after mild COVID-19. Looking at the study overall: The study found TCR clusters largely donor specific. Whole-study findings and limits: CD4+ contracting clones were mainly CM and EM; CD8+ ones, EMRA. Cross-reactive memory appears to have joined, as suggested by some responding clones showing up in pre-infection memory. Whereas later expanders leaned CD4+, clones contracting day 15 to 85 showed a balanced CD4/CD8 makeup.

As for this clonotype: Its target is unknown.

From the 5' RACE reads, TCRdb called clonotypes with MiXCR, one entry per CDR3 protein. The profile shows some 82,000 distinct CDR3 sequences, 9.5% to 15% of them singletons. Sample: PBMCs or a T cell subset sorted from them (not recorded which). This TCR derives from a man in his late teens or twenties who had mild COVID-19 (a few samples of this study predate the infection). Cell type and time point are not known.

The CDR3 here is CASSKTGAGNQPQHF. The CDR3 DNA is TGTGCCAGTAGTAAGACAGGGGCGGGCAATCAGCCCCAGCATTTT. V is TRBV19 and J is TRBJ1-5, with 8 bases fitting TRBD1. The junction had 4 bases not matched to a gene; V was cut back by 4 bases and J by 2 bases. This CDR3 spans 15 amino acids. Germline CDR1 reads LNHDA; CDR2 reads SQIVND (reference sequence).